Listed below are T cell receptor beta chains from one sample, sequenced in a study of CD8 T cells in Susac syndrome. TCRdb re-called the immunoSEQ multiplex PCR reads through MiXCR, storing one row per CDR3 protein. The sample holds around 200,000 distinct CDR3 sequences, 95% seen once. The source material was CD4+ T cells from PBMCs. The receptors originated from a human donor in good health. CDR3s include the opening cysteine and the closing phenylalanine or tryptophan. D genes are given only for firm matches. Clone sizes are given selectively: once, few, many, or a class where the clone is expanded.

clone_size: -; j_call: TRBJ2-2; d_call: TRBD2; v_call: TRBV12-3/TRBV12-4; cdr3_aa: CASSPQRAGGPGELFF; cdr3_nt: TGTGCCAGCAGTCCCCAACGAGCGGGGGGCCCCGGGGAGCTGTTTTTT
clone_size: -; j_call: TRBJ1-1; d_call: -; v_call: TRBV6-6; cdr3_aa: CASGERTEAFF; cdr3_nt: TGTGCCAGCGGGGAGCGCACTGAAGCTTTCTTT
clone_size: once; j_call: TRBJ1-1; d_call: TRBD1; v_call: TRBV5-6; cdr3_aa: CASSWTGAFTEAFF; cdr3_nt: TGTGCCAGCAGCTGGACAGGGGCGTTCACTGAAGCTTTCTTT
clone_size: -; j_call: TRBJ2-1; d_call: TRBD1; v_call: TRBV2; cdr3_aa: CASSRTGGAYNEQFF; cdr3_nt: TGTGCCAGCAGTAGGACAGGGGGCGCCTACAATGAGCAGTTCTTC
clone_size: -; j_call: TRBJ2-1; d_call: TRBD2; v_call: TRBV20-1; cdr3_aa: CSASPLAGVYEQFF; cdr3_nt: TGCAGTGCCTCACCACTAGCGGGGGTATATGAGCAGTTCTTC
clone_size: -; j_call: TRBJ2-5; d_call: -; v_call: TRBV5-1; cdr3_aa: CASSFNTGFETQYF; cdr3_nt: TGCGCCAGCAGCTTCAATACAGGGTTCGAGACCCAGTACTTC
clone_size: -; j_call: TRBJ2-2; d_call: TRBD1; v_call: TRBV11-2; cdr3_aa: CASSLGTGHTGELFF; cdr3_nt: TGTGCCAGCAGCTTAGGGACAGGGCACACCGGGGAGCTGTTTTTT
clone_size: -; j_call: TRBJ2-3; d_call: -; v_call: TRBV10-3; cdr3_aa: CAIKGGASTDTQYF; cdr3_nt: TGTGCCATCAAAGGCGGGGCTAGCACAGATACGCAGTATTTT
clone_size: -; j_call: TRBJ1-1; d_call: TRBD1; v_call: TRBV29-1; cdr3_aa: CSALDRDVAFF; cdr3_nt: TGCAGCGCCCTTGACAGGGACGTAGCTTTCTTT
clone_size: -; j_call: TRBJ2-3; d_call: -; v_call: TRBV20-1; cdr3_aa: CSARVNNADTQYF; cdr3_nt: TGCAGTGCTCGAGTCAACAACGCAGATACGCAGTATTTT
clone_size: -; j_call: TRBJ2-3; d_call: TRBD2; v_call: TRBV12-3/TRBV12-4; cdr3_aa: CASSSAGYTDTQYF; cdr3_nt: TGTGCCAGCAGTTCAGCGGGATACACAGATACGCAGTATTTT
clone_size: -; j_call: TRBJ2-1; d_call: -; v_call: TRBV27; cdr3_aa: CASRTSSYNEQFF; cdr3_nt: TGTGCCAGCAGGACCAGCTCCTACAATGAGCAGTTCTTC
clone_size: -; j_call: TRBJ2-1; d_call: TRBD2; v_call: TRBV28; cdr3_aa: CASRSQRGSSYNEQFF; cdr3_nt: TGTGCCAGCAGGTCCCAGCGGGGAAGCTCCTACAATGAGCAGTTCTTC
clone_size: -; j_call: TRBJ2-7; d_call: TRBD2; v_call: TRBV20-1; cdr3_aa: CSAPASGVYEQYF; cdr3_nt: TGCAGTGCTCCCGCTAGCGGGGTTTACGAGCAGTACTTC
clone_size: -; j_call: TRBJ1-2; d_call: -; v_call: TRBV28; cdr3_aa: CASAPPQTMGYTF; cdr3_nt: TGTGCCAGCGCCCCTCCACAGACTATGGGCTACACCTTC
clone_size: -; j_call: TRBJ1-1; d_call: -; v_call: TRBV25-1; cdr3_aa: CASKLGAMNTEAFF; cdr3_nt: TGTGCCAGCAAATTGGGGGCCATGAACACTGAAGCTTTCTTT
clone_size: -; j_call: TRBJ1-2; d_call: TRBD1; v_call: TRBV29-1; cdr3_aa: CSVGEGGRGVGYTF; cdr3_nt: TGCAGCGTTGGTGAAGGGGGCCGGGGTGTTGGCTACACCTTC
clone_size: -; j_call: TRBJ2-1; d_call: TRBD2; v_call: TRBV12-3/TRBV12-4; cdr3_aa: CASSWTRDNEQFF; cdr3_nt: TGTGCCAGCAGTTGGACTAGAGACAATGAGCAGTTCTTC
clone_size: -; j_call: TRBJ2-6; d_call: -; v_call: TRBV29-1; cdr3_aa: CSGLQGGANVLTF; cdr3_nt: TGCAGCGGTTTACAGGGTGGGGCCAACGTCCTGACTTTC
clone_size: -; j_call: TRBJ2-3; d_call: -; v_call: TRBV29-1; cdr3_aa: CSVDLSRDTQYF; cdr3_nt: TGCAGCGTTGACCTCTCTCGGGATACGCAGTATTTT
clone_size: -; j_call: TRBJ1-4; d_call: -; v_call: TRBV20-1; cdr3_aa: CSARAETNEKLFF; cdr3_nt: TGCAGTGCTAGGGCAGAAACAAATGAAAAACTGTTTTTT
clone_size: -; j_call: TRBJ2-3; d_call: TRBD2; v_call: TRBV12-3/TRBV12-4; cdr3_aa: CASSKRGGTDTQYF; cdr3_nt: TGTGCCAGCAGTAAGCGGGGGGGCACAGATACGCAGTATTTT
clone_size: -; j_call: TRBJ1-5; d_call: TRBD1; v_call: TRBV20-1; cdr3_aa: CSARVSGTGGNQPQHF; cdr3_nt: TGCAGTGCTAGAGTCTCCGGGACAGGGGGCAATCAGCCCCAGCATTTT
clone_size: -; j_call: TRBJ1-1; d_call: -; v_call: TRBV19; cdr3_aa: CASSPPRPAEAFF; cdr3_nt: TGTGCCAGTAGCCCCCCACGTCCGGCTGAAGCTTTCTTT
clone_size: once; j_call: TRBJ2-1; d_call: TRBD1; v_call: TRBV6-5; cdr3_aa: CASRSQGYNEQFF; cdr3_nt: TGTGCCAGCAGATCACAGGGGTACAATGAGCAGTTCTTC
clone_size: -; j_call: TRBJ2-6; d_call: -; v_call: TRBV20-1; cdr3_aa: CSARHYGANVLTF; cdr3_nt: TGCAGTGCGAGACATTACGGGGCCAACGTCCTGACTTTC
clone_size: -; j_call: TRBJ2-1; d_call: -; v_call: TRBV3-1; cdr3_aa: CASKREVSYNEQFF; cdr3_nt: TGTGCCAGTAAAAGGGAGGTCTCCTACAATGAGCAGTTCTTC
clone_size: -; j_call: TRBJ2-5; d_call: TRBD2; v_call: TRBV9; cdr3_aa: CASSVTSGRAQETQYF; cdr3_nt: TGTGCCAGCAGCGTAACTAGCGGGAGGGCCCAGGAGACCCAGTACTTC
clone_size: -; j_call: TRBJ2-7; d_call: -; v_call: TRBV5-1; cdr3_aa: CASSLAYRQGIYEQYF; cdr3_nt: TGCGCCAGCAGCTTGGCCTATAGGCAGGGAATCTACGAGCAGTACTTC
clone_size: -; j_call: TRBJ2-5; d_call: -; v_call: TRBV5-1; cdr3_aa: CASEETQYF; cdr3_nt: TGCGCCAGCGAGGAGACCCAGTACTTC
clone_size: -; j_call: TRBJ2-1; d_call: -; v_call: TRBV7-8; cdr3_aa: CASSLVSGYNEQFF; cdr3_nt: TGTGCCAGCAGCTTAGTCTCTGGCTACAATGAGCAGTTCTTC
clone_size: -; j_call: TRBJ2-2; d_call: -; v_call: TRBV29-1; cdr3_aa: CSVDGYTGELFF; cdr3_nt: TGCAGCGTTGACGGTTACACCGGGGAGCTGTTTTTT
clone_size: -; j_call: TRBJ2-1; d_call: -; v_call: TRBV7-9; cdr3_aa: CTAGADRHNEQFF; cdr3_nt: TGCACCGCGGGGGCAGATCGTCACAATGAGCAGTTCTTC
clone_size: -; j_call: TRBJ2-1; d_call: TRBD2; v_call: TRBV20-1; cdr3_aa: CSANRLAGYNEQFF; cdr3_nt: TGCAGTGCCAACCGACTAGCGGGGTACAATGAGCAGTTCTTC
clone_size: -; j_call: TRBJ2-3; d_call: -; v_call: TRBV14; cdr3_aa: CASSPLPSDTQYF; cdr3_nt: TGTGCCAGCAGCCCTTTGCCCTCAGATACGCAGTATTTT
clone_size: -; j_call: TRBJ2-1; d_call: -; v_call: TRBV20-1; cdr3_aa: CSASRGTSSFF; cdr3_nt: TGCAGTGCTAGTCGGGGGACATCCTCGTTCTTC
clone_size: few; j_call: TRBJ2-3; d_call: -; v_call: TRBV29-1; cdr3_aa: CSVCRKKDTQYF; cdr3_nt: TGCAGCGTTTGTAGGAAGAAAGATACGCAGTATTTT
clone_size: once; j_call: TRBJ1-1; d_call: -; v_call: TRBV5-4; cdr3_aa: CASSSETGLNTEAFF; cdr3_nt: TGTGCCAGCAGCTCGGAGACAGGTCTGAACACTGAAGCTTTCTTT
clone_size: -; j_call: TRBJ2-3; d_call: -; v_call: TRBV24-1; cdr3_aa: CATSDSGGPDTQYF; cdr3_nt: TGTGCCACCAGTGATTCTGGGGGGCCAGATACGCAGTATTTT
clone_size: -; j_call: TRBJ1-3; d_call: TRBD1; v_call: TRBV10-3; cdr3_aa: CAIREQGANGNTIYF; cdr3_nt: TGTGCCATCAGAGAACAGGGGGCAAATGGAAACACCATATATTTT
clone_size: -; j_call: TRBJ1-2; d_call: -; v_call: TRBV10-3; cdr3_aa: CAISDRAQDSYGYTF; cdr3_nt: TGTGCCATCAGTGACCGAGCTCAGGATTCTTATGGCTACACCTTC
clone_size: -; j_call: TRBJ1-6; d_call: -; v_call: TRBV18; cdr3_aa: CASSPREFSPLHF; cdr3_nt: TGTGCCAGCTCACCAAGAGAGTTTTCACCCCTCCACTTT
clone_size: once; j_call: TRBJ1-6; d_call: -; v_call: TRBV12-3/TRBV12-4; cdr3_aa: CASSFTRATPLHF; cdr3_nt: TGTGCCAGCAGCTTCACAAGGGCAACACCCCTCCACTTT
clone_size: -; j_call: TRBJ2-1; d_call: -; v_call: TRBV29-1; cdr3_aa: CSVELTATNEQFF; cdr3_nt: TGCAGCGTTGAGCTCACAGCTACCAATGAGCAGTTCTTC
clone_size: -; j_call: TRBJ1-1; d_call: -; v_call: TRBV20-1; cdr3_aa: CSARYTEAFF; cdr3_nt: TGCAGTGCCCGATACACTGAAGCTTTCTTT
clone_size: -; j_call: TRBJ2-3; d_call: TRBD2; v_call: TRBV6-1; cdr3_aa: CASTVEGGSADTQYF; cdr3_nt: TGTGCCAGCACCGTGGAAGGCGGGAGTGCAGATACGCAGTATTTT
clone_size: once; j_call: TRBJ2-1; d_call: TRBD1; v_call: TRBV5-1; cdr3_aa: CASSLAGGQGQLSFF; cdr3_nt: TGCGCCAGCAGCTTGGCCGGGGGACAGGGGCAACTGTCGTTCTTC
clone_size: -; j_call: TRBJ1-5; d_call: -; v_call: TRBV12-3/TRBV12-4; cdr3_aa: CASSLGGPGGQPQHF; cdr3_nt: TGTGCCAGCAGTTTGGGTGGCCCGGGGGGACAGCCCCAGCATTTT
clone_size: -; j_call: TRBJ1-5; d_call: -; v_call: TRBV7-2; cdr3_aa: CASSLALTRSQPQHF; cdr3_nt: TGTGCCAGCAGCTTAGCGCTTACTCGTAGTCAGCCCCAGCATTTT
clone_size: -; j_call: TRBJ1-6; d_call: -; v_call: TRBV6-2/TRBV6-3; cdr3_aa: CASSDRSTDRGSPLHF; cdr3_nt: TGTGCCAGCAGTGACCGCTCGACGGACCGGGGTTCACCCCTCCACTTT